This T cell receptor (beta chain) was captured by sequencing in a study of CD8 T cells in Susac syndrome. The CDR3 extends over 14 amino acids. V shed 6 bases and J shed 5 bases, with 14 bases lying between them. Random hexamers were used to reverse transcribe the RNA input (about 0.45 to 1 ug). It was immunoSEQ multiplex PCR that amplified TCR beta CDR3 across 54 Vbeta and 13 Jbeta. TCRdb recomputed calls from the immunoSEQ multiplex PCR reads with MiXCR, one row per CDR3 protein. The top ten hold 0.14% to 0.15% of the sample, which has more than 150,000 distinct CDR3 sequences, just under 97% seen once. Sequencing targeted TCR beta in blood CD8+ and CD4+ T cells. The patients who served as multiple sclerosis controls were treatment-naive and had stable or active relapsing-remitting disease that fulfilled the revised McDonald criteria. The CD8+ and CD4+ T cells were isolated magnetically using a negative isolation approach, whereas the TEMRA cells were enriched by FACS.

The sequencing sample was made of CD8+ T cells from PBMCs. V usage is TRBV12-3 or TRBV12-4 and J usage is TRBJ2-1; D is unresolved. The clonotype comes from a human donor with multiple sclerosis. The CDR3 nucleotides are TGTGCCAGCAGATTTGCGGCCCTCAACAATGAGCAGTTCTTC. It translates to CASRFAALNNEQFF.